This entry concerns a single T cell receptor (beta chain). This entry comes from a study of blood T cell repertoires in COVID-19. Study background: Sites across the United States, Italy and Spain contributed samples from acute and convalescent COVID-19. Sources were T cells, B-cell-depleted T cells, or PBMCs; the material itself was cDNA or gDNA.

Trimming removed 2 bases at V and 4 bases at J, with 8 bases between. The germline V gene has CDR1 ENHRY and CDR2 SYGVKD. The CDR3 spans 13 residues. As originally analysed: Cell counts per sample came from amplifying reference gene primers. Here immunoSEQ multiplex PCR was the method, and the copy in TCRdb shows in-frame clones only, minus some. That table furnishes V, J and clone size, whereas the DNA furnished D and trimming. Of roughly 280,000 clones in the sample, around 80% were seen once. The V and J genes are TRBV10-3 and TRBJ2-5; D is unclear. Sequencing was done on a sample of peripheral blood. This receptor was taken from a man in his fifties or sixties with acute or convalescent COVID-19. In DNA form, the CDR3 reads TGTGCCATCAGTGAGAATAGTGGAGAGACCCAGTACTTC. Translation gives CAISENSGETQYF.